The sequence of this T cell receptor beta chain was determined in a study of shared clonotypes between healthy human individuals. Deep was the level used in running the assay. The assay was immunoSEQ multiplex PCR, and TCRdb's table has in-frame clones only and misses some. The sample carries 800,000 to 1,200,000 clones, about 80% recorded once. Regarding the study as a whole: Richness estimates generally favored naive over memory subsets. Generation probability values for non-shared clonotypes were lower than those for clonotypes shared by all four donors.

As regards this clone: Its antigen is as yet unknown.

The CDR3 extends over 18 amino acids. The V gene's germline CDR1 is MNHNS and CDR2 SASEGT. V dropped 3 bases and J dropped 3; count of bases not matched to a gene: 11. The TCR comes from a man aged 18 to 29 in good health. Some clones in this sample may be carry-over from other donors' samples. This sequence joins TRBV6-1 and TRBJ2-7; 13 bases agree with TRBD2. Sequences were obtained from memory CD4+ T cells from PBMCs. The subset was: CD45RA-negative fraction. The CDR3 nucleotides are TGTGCCAGCAGTGACCCACGACTAGCGGGAGGACGCTACTACGAGCAGTACTTC. This sequence encodes CASSDPRLAGGRYYEQYF.